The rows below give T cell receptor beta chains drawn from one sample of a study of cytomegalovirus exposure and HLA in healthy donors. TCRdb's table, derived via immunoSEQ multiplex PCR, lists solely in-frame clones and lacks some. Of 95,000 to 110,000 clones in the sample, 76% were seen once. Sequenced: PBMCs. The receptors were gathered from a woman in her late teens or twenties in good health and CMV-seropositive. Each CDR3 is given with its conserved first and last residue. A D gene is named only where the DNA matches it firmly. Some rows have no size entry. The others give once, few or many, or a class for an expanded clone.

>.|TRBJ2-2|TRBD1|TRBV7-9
TGTGCCAGCAACCTACAGGGGCGGACCGGGGAGCTGTTTTTT
CASNLQGRTGELFF
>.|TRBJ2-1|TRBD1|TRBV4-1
TGCGCCAGCAGCCAAGACACCGGGACAGGGTGGGTCAATGAGCAGTTCTTC
CASSQDTGTGWVNEQFF
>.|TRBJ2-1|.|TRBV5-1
TGCGCCAGCAGCTTACAGGGTAGGGGACCCCCCTACAATGAGCAGTTCTTC
CASSLQGRGPPYNEQFF
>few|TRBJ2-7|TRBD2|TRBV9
TGTGCCAGCAGCGTAGAAGCGGGAGGGTTTGGGGAGCAGTACTTC
CASSVEAGGFGEQYF
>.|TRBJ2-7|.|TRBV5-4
TGTGCCAGCAGCCAAGGGTACATCGGGGGTGTGGGAACTTCCTACGAGCAGTACTTC
CASSQGYIGGVGTSYEQYF
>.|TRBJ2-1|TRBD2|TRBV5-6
TGTGCCAGCAGCGAAGCGGGATATAATGAGCAGTTCTTC
CASSEAGYNEQFF
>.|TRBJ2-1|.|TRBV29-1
TGCAGCGTTGAAGAGTCCATTTACAATGAGCAGTTCTTC
CSVEESIYNEQFF
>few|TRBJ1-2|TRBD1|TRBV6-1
TGTGCCAGCAGTGAAGCAACAGGGGGCGGCTATGGCTACACCTTC
CASSEATGGGYGYTF
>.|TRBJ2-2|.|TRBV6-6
TGTGCCAGCCGAGGCGGGTTGAACACCGGGGAGCTGTTTTTT
CASRGGLNTGELFF
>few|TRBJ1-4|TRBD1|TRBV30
TGTGCCTGGAAAAAGGGGACAGCGAATGAAAAACTGTTTTTT
CAWKKGTANEKLFF
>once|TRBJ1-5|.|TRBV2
TGTGCCAGCAGTGAGGGCCCGTATAGCAATCAGCCCCAGCATTTT
CASSEGPYSNQPQHF
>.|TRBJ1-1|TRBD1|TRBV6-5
TGTGCCAGCAGCCTAGAGGGACAGGGGAACACTGAAGCTTTCTTT
CASSLEGQGNTEAFF
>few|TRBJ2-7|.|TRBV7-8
TGTGCCAGCAGCGAAAAAACCCGGGGCTACGAGCAGTACTTC
CASSEKTRGYEQYF
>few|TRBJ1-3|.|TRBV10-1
TGCGCCAGCAGTGAGTCAGGAGGATCTGGAAACACCATATATTTT
CASSESGGSGNTIYF
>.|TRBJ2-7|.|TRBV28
TGTGCCAGCAGTTTCGGCGGAGGCTACGAGCAGTACTTC
CASSFGGGYEQYF
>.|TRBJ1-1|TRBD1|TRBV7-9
TGTGCCAGCAGCTTCGGGACAGGGAGCCCCACTGAAGCTTTCTTT
CASSFGTGSPTEAFF
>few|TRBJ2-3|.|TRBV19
TGTGCCAGTAGTATAGTTTCCCTAGCGAAAAGCACAGATACGCAGTATTTT
CASSIVSLAKSTDTQYF
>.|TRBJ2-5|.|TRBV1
TGCACCAGCAGCCAGACTCTAGCGGAAAAGGGGAGCGGTCGTGCGCGAGAGACCCAGTACTTC
CTSSQTLAEKGSGRARETQYF
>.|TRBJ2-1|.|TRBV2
TGTGCCATCGCCTCCTTGTCCGGGAAACTCAATGAGCAGTTCTTC
CAIASLSGKLNEQFF
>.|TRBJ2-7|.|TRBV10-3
TGTGCCATCAGTGTCGGGAACTACGAGCAGTACTTC
CAISVGNYEQYF
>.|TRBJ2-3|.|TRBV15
TGTGCCACCAGCAGAGATAAAAGGGAGACGCAGTATTTT
CATSRDKRETQYF
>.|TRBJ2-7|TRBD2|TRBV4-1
TGCGCCAGCAGCCTTGGGACTAGCGGGAGAGTCGAGCAGTACTTC
CASSLGTSGRVEQYF